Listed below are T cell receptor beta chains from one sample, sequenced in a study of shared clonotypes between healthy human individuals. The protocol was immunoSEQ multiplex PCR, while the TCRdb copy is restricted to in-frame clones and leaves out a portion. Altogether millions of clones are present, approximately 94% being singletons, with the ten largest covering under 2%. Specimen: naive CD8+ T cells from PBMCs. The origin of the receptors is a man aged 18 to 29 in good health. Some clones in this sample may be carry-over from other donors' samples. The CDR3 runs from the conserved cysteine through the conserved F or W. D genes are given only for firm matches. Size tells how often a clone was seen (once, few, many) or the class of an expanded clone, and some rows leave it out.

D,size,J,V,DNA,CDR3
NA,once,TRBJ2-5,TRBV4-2,TGTGCCAGCAGCTCCCTAACTCCCGAGACCCAGTACTTC,CASSSLTPETQYF
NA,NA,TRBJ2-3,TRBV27,TGTGCCAGCAGTTTGACTATTGGACCTTTAGATACGCAGTATTTT,CASSLTIGPLDTQYF
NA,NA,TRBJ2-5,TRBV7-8,TGTGCCAGCAGCTTATCTCCGGGACGGATTTTATGGGAGACCCAGTACTTC,CASSLSPGRILWETQYF
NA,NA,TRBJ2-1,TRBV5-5,TGTGCCAGCAGCTTGGTTGGTGAGCAGTTCTTC,CASSLVGEQFF
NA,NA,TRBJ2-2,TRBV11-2,TGTGCCAGCAGCCCCCCCCCTAGCGAGAACACCGGGGAGCTGTTTTTT,CASSPPPSENTGELFF
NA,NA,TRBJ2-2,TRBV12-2,TGTGCAAGTTGTGGGCGGACACACACCGGGGAGCTGTTTTTT,CASCGRTHTGELFF
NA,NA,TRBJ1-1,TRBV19,TGTGCCAGTAGTATGGTTCGGGAGAACACTGAAGCTTTCTTT,CASSMVRENTEAFF
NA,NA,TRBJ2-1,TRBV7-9,TGTGCCAGCAGCTTAGGTTGGGGTGAGCAGTTCTTC,CASSLGWGEQFF
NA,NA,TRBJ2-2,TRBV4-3,TGCGCCAGCAGCGTTGGGACACCGAACACCGGGGAGCTGTTTTTT,CASSVGTPNTGELFF
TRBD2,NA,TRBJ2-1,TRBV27,TGTGCCAGCAGTCTACAAAGCGGGAGTCCCAATGAGCAGTTCTTC,CASSLQSGSPNEQFF
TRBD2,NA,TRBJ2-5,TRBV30,TGTGCCTGGAACCAAGGACTAGCGGGCTCAGAGACCCAGTACTTC,CAWNQGLAGSETQYF
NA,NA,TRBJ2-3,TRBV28,TGTGCCAGCACGACGGGAACTAACACAGATACGCAGTATTTT,CASTTGTNTDTQYF
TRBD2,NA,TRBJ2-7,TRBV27,TGTGCCAGCAGTTATACCCACGGACTAGTATTCGAGCAGTACTTC,CASSYTHGLVFEQYF
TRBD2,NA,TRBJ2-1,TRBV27,TGTGCCAGTAGCTTTATGTCAATGGGAGGGCCGGATGAGCAGTTCTTC,CASSFMSMGGPDEQFF
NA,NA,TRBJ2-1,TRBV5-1,TGCGCCAGCAGCTTCCACAATGAGCAGTTCTTC,CASSFHNEQFF
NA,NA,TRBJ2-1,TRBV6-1,TGTGCCAGCAGTGGGTACGGTCCCGGCAATGAGCAGTTCTTC,CASSGYGPGNEQFF
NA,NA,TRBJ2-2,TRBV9,TGTGCCAGCAGCGAACTCGGCGTAACCACCGGGGAGCTGTTTTTT,CASSELGVTTGELFF
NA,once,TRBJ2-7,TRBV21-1,TGTGCCAGCAGCCAAACAGGGCTGAAGGGTTACGAGCAGTACTTC,CASSQTGLKGYEQYF
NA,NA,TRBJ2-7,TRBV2,TGTGCCAGCGGACAGACCTACGAGCAGTACTTC,CASGQTYEQYF
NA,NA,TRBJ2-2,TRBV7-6,TGTGCCAGCAGCTTAGCGGTCGAGGAGCTGTTTTTT,CASSLAVEELFF
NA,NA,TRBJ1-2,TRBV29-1,TGCAGCGTCGGGGTAGTTACCTTC,CSVGVVTF
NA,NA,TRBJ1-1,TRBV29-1,TGCAGCGGCGACAGGCCGAACACTGAAGCTTTCTTT,CSGDRPNTEAFF
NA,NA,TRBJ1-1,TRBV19,TGTGCCAGTAGTACCCGAGACTTGGGTGAAGCTTTCTTT,CASSTRDLGEAFF
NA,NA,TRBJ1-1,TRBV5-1,TGCGCCAGCAGCCCGGTGGGGGGGAACACTGAAGCTTTCTTT,CASSPVGGNTEAFF
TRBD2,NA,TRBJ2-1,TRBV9,TGTGCCAGCAGCTCTAGCGGGAGGGGTTACAATGAGCAGTTCTTC,CASSSSGRGYNEQFF
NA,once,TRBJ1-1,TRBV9,TGTGCCAGCAGCCCTAGCAACACTGAAGCTTTCTTT,CASSPSNTEAFF